The 29 T cell receptor beta chains reported below all come from one sample, sequenced in a study of blood T cell repertoires in COVID-19 (dated by TCRdb to between 2020 and 2021). The library was obtained by the immunoSEQ multiplex PCR assay. TCRdb stores this immuneACCESS table with in-frame sequences only. Part of the clones is absent; in the studies checked, under half of the shortfall reflects unresolved V genes, and no reason is known for the rest. This sample lists 220,000 or so clones; 75% to 90% were detected once. Under 4% of the sample is taken by the ten largest. Sequenced material: PBMCs or T cells enriched from blood (not recorded which). The receptors were gathered from a woman younger than 30 in a cohort exposed to, infected with or recovered from COVID-19 (not recorded which).

DNA for the CDR3: TGTGCCAGCGGGAGGTCCGAGCAGTTCTTC. Protein: CASGRSEQFF. J is TRBJ2-1 and V is TRBV2; tentatively, D is TRBD2 (6 bases). This CDR3 has 10 amino acids. From germline, CDR1 is SNHLY and CDR2 FYNNEI. The germline V and J ends were trimmed by 8 bases and 10 bases, with 9 bases remaining between them.

The rearrangement joins TRBV9 to TRBJ2-5; TRBD2 matches 14 bases. Losses at the gene ends were 3 bases for V and 7 bases for J; bases not matched to a gene: 8. The CDR3 runs 16 residues. Germline lookup yields CDR1 SGDLS and CDR2 YYNGEE. CDR3 sequence: CASSGGLAGAEGTQYF. CDR3 in DNA: TGTGCCAGCAGCGGGGGACTAGCGGGAGCGGAGGGGACCCAGTACTTC. Complete variable domain (other parts from reference TRBV9 and TRBJ2-5): DSGVTQTPKHLITATGQRVTLRCSPRSGDLSVYWYQQSLDQGLQFLIQYYNGEERAKGNILERFSAQQFPDLHSELNLSSLELGDSALYFCASSGGLAGAEGTQYFGPGTRLLVL.

This chain joins TRBV2 and TRBJ2-7; possible D gene TRBD1, 5 bases. Germline CDR1 reads SNHLY; CDR2 reads FYNNEI. Trimming shortened V by 5 bases and J by 2 bases, and 16 bases separated the two germline ends. The CDR3 consists of 15 residues. DNA of the CDR3: TGTGCCAGCAGTCAAGGGGCCCCAGGCACCTACGAGCAGTACTTC. The encoded protein is CASSQGAPGTYEQYF.

The chain uses TRBV3-1 (or the pseudogene TRBV3-2) and TRBJ2-1; 9 positions match TRBD2. The CDR3 contains 15 residues. The junction had 6 bases not matched to a gene; V was cut back by 4 bases and J by 5 bases. Germline V CDR1 and CDR2: LGHDT, YNNKEL (reference sequence). The CDR3 reads CASSPIAGEHNEQFF. CDR3 nucleotides: TGTGCCAGCAGCCCTATAGCGGGAGAGCACAATGAGCAGTTCTTC.

In its sample, this clone was seen once. The V gene is TRBV7-9, the J gene TRBJ1-2; the match to TRBD1 covers 9 bases. After removal of 4 bases from V and 8 bases from J, the junction contained 8 bases not matched to a gene. Germline loops: CDR1 SEHNR, CDR2 FQNEAQ (reference sequence). This CDR3 contains 14 residues. In nucleotides, the CDR3 is TGTGCCAGCAGCTCCGGGACAGGGATCGCCGGCTACACCTTC. As protein: CASSSGTGIAGYTF.

The chain carries TRBV5-1 and TRBJ1-2; 7 bases agree with TRBD1. J gave up 1 base and V 1 base, and 4 bases lay outside the gene matches. Germline values: CDR1 SGHRS, CDR2 YFSETQ. The length of the CDR3 is 15 residues. The CDR3 region is CASSLSAGGNYGYTF. The CDR3 bases are TGCGCCAGCAGCTTGTCCGCAGGGGGTAACTATGGCTACACCTTC. The whole variable domain, remainder taken from reference TRBV5-1 and TRBJ1-2, is KAGVTQTPRYLIKTRGQQVTLSCSPISGHRSVSWYQQTPGQGLQFLFEYFSETQRNKGNFPGRFSGRQFSNSRSEMNVSTLELGDSALYLCASSLSAGGNYGYTFGSGTRLTVV.

The chain combines TRBV18 with TRBJ1-4, with 8 bases fitting TRBD1. The germline gives CDR1 KGHSH, CDR2 LQKENI. The junction had 20 bases not matched to a gene; V was cut back by 6 bases and J by 8 bases. The CDR3 totals 18 residues. The DNA for the CDR3 is TGTGCCAGCTCCGTAGGGGACAGGAGATCGAGGGAGGACGAAAAACTGTTTTTT. This codes for CASSVGDRRSREDEKLFF.

The chain recombines TRBV5-1 with TRBJ2-2; 8 nucleotides agree with TRBD1. The CDR3 extends over 16 amino acids. CDR1 and CDR2 from the germline V gene are SGHRS and YFSETQ. The V gene end was trimmed by 4 bases and the J gene end by 5 bases; junction bases not matched to a gene: 10. CDR3 protein: CASSLGAGGRTGELFF. CDR3 nucleotides: TGCGCCAGCAGCCTAGGGGCAGGGGGCCGGACCGGGGAGCTGTTTTTT.

The chain carries TRBV19 and TRBJ2-1; 8 nucleotides agree with TRBD2. Trimming took 2 bases from V and 9 from J; bases not matched to a gene: 6. Germline assignment: CDR1 LNHDA and CDR2 SQIVND (reference sequence). This CDR3 has 14 amino acids. CDR3 nucleotide sequence: TGTGCCAGTAGTATACGGGAGGGGACTTTTGAGCAGTTCTTC. Its translation: CASSIREGTFEQFF.

The chain employs TRBV11-3 and TRBJ2-5; 13 nucleotides align to TRBD2. CDR1 SGHNT and CDR2 YENEEA come from the germline V gene. The CDR3 loop spans 16 amino acids. V lost 5 bases to trimming and J lost 5 bases; unmatched junction nucleotides: 8. CDR3 nucleotide sequence: TGTGCCAGCAGCCCCCGGACTAGCGGGAGCTCGGAGACCCAGTACTTC. It specifies CASSPRTSGSSETQYF.

The chain couples TRBV2 to TRBJ2-2; D remains ambiguous. This CDR3 has 14 amino acids. V shed 3 bases and J shed 4 bases, with 9 bases lying between them. CDR1 and CDR2 (germline): SNHLY, FYNNEI. CDR3 protein: CASSDISGTGELFF. The DNA for the CDR3 is TGTGCCAGCAGTGATATCTCAGGCACCGGGGAGCTGTTTTTT.

The CDR3 coding sequence is TGTGCCAGCAGTTTGGGGTCGGCCACAGGGGACTATGGCTACACCTTC. Protein: CASSLGSATGDYGYTF. The chain couples TRBV28 to TRBJ1-2, with 7 bases matching TRBD1. The CDR3 sequence is 16 residues long. Unmatched junction bases numbered 10, after V lost 3 bases and J lost 3 bases. CDR1 and CDR2 (germline): MDHEN, SYDVKM.

The chain is built from TRBV28 and TRBJ1-1, with D perhaps matching TRBD1 (5 bases). The CDR3 loop spans 12 amino acids. V lost 6 bases, J lost 11 bases, and 16 bases lay in between. Looked up from germline, CDR1 is MDHEN and CDR2 is SYDVKM. CDR3 DNA: TGTGCCAGCAGGTTAAGTACAGGAGGGGCTTTCTTT. Translating gives CASRLSTGGAFF. Full variable domain (missing parts from reference TRBV28 and TRBJ1-1): DVKVTQSSRYLVKRTGEKVFLECVQDMDHENMFWYRQDPGLGLRLIYFSYDVKMKEKGDIPEGYSVSREKKERFSLILESASTNQTSMYLCASRLSTGGAFFGQGTRLTVV.

CDR3 residues: CASSQSQGTANEKLFF. The DNA for the CDR3 is TGCGCCAGCAGCCAATCTCAGGGGACCGCTAATGAAAAACTGTTTTTT. V usage is TRBV5-1 and J usage is TRBJ1-4, with D perhaps TRBD1 (6 bases). Germline V gene lookup returns CDR1 SGHRS and CDR2 YFSETQ. This CDR3 region has 16 residues. V was cut by 4 bases and J by 3 bases, with 16 bases left in between.

This clone is a singleton in its sample. This chain links TRBV28 with TRBJ1-1; D possibly corresponds to TRBD1 (6 bases). The germline V and J ends were trimmed by 3 bases and 6 bases, with 14 bases remaining between them. The CDR3 length is 14 residues. CDR1 and CDR2 (germline): MDHEN, SYDVKM. CDR3 DNA: TGTGCCAGCAGTTTGTCTCAGGGGATATCTGAAGCTTTCTTT. It is translated as CASSLSQGISEAFF.

V and J are TRBV6-5 and TRBJ2-7; no definite D call. V was pared by 0 bases and J by 2 bases, with 8 bases between. The germline gives CDR1 MNHEY, CDR2 SVGAGI. CDR3 length: 14 residues. CDR3 in amino acids: CASSYSGGTYEQYF. DNA for the CDR3: TGTGCCAGCAGTTACTCCGGCGGAACCTACGAGCAGTACTTC.

CDR3 loop: CASSFEGNNQPQHF. DNA for the CDR3: TGTGCCAGCAGTTTTGAGGGTAACAATCAGCCCCAGCATTTT. The chain carries TRBV27 and TRBJ1-5; D is uncertain. The CDR3 extends over 14 amino acids. The V gene lost 3 bases and the J gene lost 3 bases, with 9 bases spanning the gap. Germline V gene lookup returns CDR1 MNHEY and CDR2 SMNVEV (reference sequence).

The chain uses TRBV3-1 (or the pseudogene TRBV3-2) and TRBJ2-3, with 7 positions matching TRBD2. This CDR3 spans 14 amino acids. Germline CDR1 is LGHDT and CDR2 is YNNKEL (reference sequence). The J segment lost 8 bases and the V segment lost 1 base, leaving 6 bases of the junction unmatched. The CDR3 reads CASSQGGGTTTQYF. CDR3 coding DNA: TGTGCCAGCAGCCAAGGCGGGGGAACCACTACGCAGTATTTT.

The chain links TRBV30 to TRBJ1-5; D call uncertain. Germline CDR1 reads GTSNPN; CDR2 reads SVGIG (reference sequence). Trimming cost V 0 bases and J 9 bases, with 9 bases left between them. This CDR3 has 12 residues. The CDR3 protein is CAWSVLSLPQHF. The CDR3 DNA sequence: TGTGCCTGGAGTGTACTATCGCTGCCCCAGCATTTT.

The chain links TRBV5-1 to TRBJ2-7, with 7 bases fitting TRBD1. The CDR3 is 16 amino acids. The germline CDR1 and CDR2 sequences are SGHRS and YFSETQ. V was clipped by 4 bases and J by 2 bases; unmatched bases: 12. CDR3 amino acids: CASSGESGTVTYEQYF. The CDR3 region has the DNA TGCGCCAGCAGCGGCGAATCCGGGACAGTGACCTACGAGCAGTACTTC.

This clone appeared a single time. CDR3 coding DNA: TGTGCCAGCAGTCCCAGGACAGGGAACACTGAAGCTTTCTTT. Protein sequence: CASSPRTGNTEAFF. This chain links TRBV6-5 with TRBJ1-1; 7 bases line up with TRBD1. V dropped 5 bases and J dropped 1; count of bases not matched to a gene: 4. The CDR3 runs to 14 residues. Looked up from germline, CDR1 is MNHEY and CDR2 is SVGAGI.

This chain joins TRBV18 and TRBJ1-6; the match to TRBD1 covers 9 bases. This CDR3 spans 15 amino acids. The germline gives CDR1 KGHSH, CDR2 LQKENI. V shed 5 bases and J 6 bases; nucleotides not matched to a gene: 5. CDR3 protein: CASSSTGQGNSPLHF. The CDR3, as DNA: TGTGCCAGCTCATCCACGGGACAGGGTAATTCACCCCTCCACTTT.

The chain couples TRBV5-1 to TRBJ2-7, with 8 bases lining up with TRBD1. This CDR3 is 14 amino acids long. With V trimmed by 3 bases and J by 7 bases, 9 bases remained unmatched. The germline V gene encodes CDR1 SGHRS and CDR2 YFSETQ. This chain's CDR3 is CASSSDREYEEQYF. CDR3 DNA sequence: TGCGCCAGCAGCTCGGACAGGGAGTACGAGGAGCAGTACTTC.

The chain links TRBV11-3 to TRBJ2-7, with D possibly being TRBD1 (6 bases). Germline values: CDR1 SGHNT, CDR2 YENEEA. V shed 4 bases and J shed 0 bases, with 16 bases lying between them. The CDR3 is made up of 16 amino acids. CDR3 loop: CASSSEKTGGSYEQYF. The CDR3 bases are TGTGCCAGCAGCTCGGAAAAGACAGGAGGCTCCTACGAGCAGTACTTC.

V usage is TRBV27 and J usage is TRBJ1-1, with D possibly being TRBD1 (6 bases). CDR3 length equals 13 residues. CDR1 MNHEY and CDR2 SMNVEV come from the germline V gene (reference sequence). The V gene lost 6 bases and the J gene lost 3 bases, with 11 bases spanning the gap. The CDR3 DNA reads TGTGCCAGCAGCCTCACAGGGTACACTGAAGCTTTCTTT. It specifies CASSLTGYTEAFF.

This chain links TRBV3-1 (or the pseudogene TRBV3-2) with TRBJ2-1; TRBD2 matches 7 bases. Germline CDR1 is LGHDT and CDR2 is YNNKEL (reference sequence). The V segment lost 4 bases and the J segment 7 bases; nucleotides outside the gene matches: 7. The CDR3 sequence is 14 residues long. The CDR3: CASSLPSGANEQFF. CDR3 nucleotide sequence: TGTGCCAGCAGCCTGCCTAGCGGCGCGAATGAGCAGTTCTTC.

The chain carries TRBV12-3 or TRBV12-4 and TRBJ2-1; D gene ambiguous. The CDR3 contains 12 residues. V gave up 6 bases and J gave up 7 bases, with 10 bases separating them. CDR3 loop: CASSLNGNEQFF. CDR3 nucleotide sequence: TGTGCCAGCAGCCTAAACGGTAATGAGCAGTTCTTC.

This clone was seen just once. V and J are TRBV2 and TRBJ2-3; D perhaps matches TRBD2 (6 bases). This CDR3 is 14 amino acids long. Germline CDR1 is SNHLY and CDR2 is FYNNEI. V was trimmed by 4 bases and J by 4 bases, leaving 12 bases between them. CDR3 in amino acids: CASSARTGADTQYF. CDR3 in DNA: TGTGCCAGCAGTGCCAGGACGGGGGCAGATACGCAGTATTTT.

The rearrangement links TRBV5-6 to TRBJ2-3; TRBD2 aligns across 9 bases. This CDR3 contains 14 residues. Per the germline V gene, CDR1 is SGHDT and CDR2 is YYEEEE. V shed 0 bases and J 4 bases; nucleotides not matched to a gene: 0. The CDR3 reads CASSLASGADTQYF. The CDR3 region has the DNA TGTGCCAGCAGCTTGGCTAGCGGGGCAGATACGCAGTATTTT.